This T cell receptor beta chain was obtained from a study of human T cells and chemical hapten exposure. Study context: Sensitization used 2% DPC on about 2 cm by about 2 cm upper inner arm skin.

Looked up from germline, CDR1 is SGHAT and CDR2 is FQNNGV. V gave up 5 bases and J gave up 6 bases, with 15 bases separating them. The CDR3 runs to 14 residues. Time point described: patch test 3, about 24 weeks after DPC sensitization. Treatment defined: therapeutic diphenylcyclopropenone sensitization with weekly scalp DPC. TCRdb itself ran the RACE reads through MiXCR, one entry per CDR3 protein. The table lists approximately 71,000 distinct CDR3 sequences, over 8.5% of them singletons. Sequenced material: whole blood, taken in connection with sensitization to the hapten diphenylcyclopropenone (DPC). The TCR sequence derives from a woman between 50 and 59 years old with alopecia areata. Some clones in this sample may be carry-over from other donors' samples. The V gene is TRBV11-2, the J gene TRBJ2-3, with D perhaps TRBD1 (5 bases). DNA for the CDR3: TGTGCCAGCAGCCCCCCAGGGCTCAGGGATACGCAGTATTTT. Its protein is CASSPPGLRDTQYF.